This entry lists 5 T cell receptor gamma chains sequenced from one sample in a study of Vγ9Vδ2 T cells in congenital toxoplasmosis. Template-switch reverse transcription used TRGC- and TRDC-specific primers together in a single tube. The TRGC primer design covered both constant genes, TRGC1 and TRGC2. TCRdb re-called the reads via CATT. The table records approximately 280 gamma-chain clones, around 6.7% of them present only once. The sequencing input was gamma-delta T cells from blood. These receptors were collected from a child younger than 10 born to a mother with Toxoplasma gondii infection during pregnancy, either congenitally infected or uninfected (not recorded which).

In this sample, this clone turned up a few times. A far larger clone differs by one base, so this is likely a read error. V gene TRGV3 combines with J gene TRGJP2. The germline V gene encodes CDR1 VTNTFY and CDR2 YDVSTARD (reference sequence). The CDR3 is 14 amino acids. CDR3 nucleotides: TGTGCCGCCTGGGACACCAGTAGTGATTGGATCAAGACGTTT. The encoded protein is CAAWDTSSDWIKTF.

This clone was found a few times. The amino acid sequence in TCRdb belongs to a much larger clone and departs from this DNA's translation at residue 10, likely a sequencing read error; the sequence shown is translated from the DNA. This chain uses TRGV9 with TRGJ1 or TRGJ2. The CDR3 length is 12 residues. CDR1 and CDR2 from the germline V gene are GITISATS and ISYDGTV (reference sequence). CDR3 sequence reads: CALWDLNYKILF. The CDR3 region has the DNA TGTGCCTTGTGGGATCTTAATTATAAGATACTCTTT.

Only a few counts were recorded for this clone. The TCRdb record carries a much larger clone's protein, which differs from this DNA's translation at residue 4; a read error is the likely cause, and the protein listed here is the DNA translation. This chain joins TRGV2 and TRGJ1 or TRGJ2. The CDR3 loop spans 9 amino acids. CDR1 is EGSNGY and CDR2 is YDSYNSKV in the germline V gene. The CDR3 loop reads CATRDGKLF. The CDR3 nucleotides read TGTGCCACCCGGGACGGGAAACTCTTT.

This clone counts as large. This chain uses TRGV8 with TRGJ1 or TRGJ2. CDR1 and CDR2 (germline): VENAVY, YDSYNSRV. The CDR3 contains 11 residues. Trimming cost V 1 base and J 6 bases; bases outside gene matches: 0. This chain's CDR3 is CATWDSYKKLF. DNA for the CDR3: TGTGCCACCTGGGATAGTTATAAGAAACTCTTT.

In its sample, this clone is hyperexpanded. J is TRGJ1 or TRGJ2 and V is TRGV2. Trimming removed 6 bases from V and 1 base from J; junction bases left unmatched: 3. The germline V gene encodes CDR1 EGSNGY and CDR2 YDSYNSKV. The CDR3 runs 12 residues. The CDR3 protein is CATWLNYYKKLF. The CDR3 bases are TGTGCCACCTGGCTAAATTATTATAAGAAACTCTTT.